This record covers a single T cell receptor (beta chain). The source of the sample is a study of blood T cell repertoires in COVID-19. The germline gives CDR1 SGHRS, CDR2 YFSETQ. The length of the CDR3 is 17 residues. Between the trimmed V and J ends, which lost 0 bases and 2 bases, there was a span of 17 bases. The method was immunoSEQ multiplex PCR; TCRdb's version includes in-frame clones alone and lacks a portion of them. Of around 420,000 clones in the sample, 88% were seen once. This receptor was identified in a woman between 40 and 55 years old with acute COVID-19. Input material: PBMCs or T cells enriched from blood (not recorded which). This chain joins TRBV5-1 and TRBJ1-2; D uncertain. CDR3 in amino acids: CASSLARKAGLNYGYTF. DNA for the CDR3: TGCGCCAGCAGCTTGGCCAGAAAAGCTGGACTCAACTATGGCTACACCTTC.